One and the same sample provided the 31 T cell receptor beta chains below, sequenced in a study of blood T cell repertoires in COVID-19. Only in-frame clones appear in the TCRdb table, and some are missing; sequencing was by immunoSEQ multiplex PCR. The sample consists of tens of thousands of clones, around 90% of them appearing once. Source material: peripheral blood. The receptors were gathered from a human donor in a cohort sampled during active COVID-19.

The chain joins TRBV6-5 to TRBJ1-6; D is unclear. Between the trimmed V and J ends, which lost 3 bases and 9 bases, there was a span of 6 bases. The CDR3 loop spans 12 amino acids. The germline CDR1 and CDR2 sequences are MNHEY and SVGAGI. CDR3 sequence reads: CASSYRSSPLHF. The DNA for the CDR3 is TGTGCCAGCAGTTATCGGAGTTCACCCCTCCACTTT.

J is TRBJ1-1 and V is TRBV11-2, with TRBD1 as a possible D gene (5 bases). The CDR3 runs to 18 residues. Germline V CDR1 and CDR2: SGHAT, FQNNGV. V shed 4 bases and J shed 5 bases, with 26 bases lying between them. The CDR3 here is CASSSFRVTEGFGTEAFF. The CDR3 DNA sequence: TGTGCCAGCAGCTCATTCAGGGTAACGGAGGGATTCGGAACTGAAGCTTTCTTT.

This clone was observed a few times. The J gene is TRBJ1-1, the V gene TRBV4-1; unclear D gene. The CDR3 has 13 residues. Trimming took 2 bases from V and 2 from J, leaving 6 bases between them. CDR1 and CDR2 from the germline V gene are MGHRA and YSYEKL. The CDR3 loop reads CASSQFTNTEAFF. In nucleotides, the CDR3 is TGCGCCAGCAGCCAATTTACTAACACTGAAGCTTTCTTT.

V gene TRBV24-1 combines with J gene TRBJ1-5; 7 positions agree with TRBD1. The V gene's germline CDR1 is KGHDR and CDR2 SFDVKD. The CDR3 covers 13 residues. V shed 5 bases and J 6 bases; nucleotides not matched to a gene: 3. The CDR3 here is CATSGQGSQPQHF. For the CDR3, the DNA is TGTGCCACCAGTGGACAGGGTAGTCAGCCCCAGCATTTT.

This sequence joins TRBV10-3 and TRBJ1-1; D remains ambiguous. This CDR3 contains 14 residues. From germline, CDR1 is ENHRY and CDR2 SYGVKD. Trimming removed 0 bases at V and 0 bases at J, with 5 bases between. CDR3 protein: CAISESSLNTEAFF. DNA of the CDR3: TGTGCCATCAGTGAGTCTAGCCTGAACACTGAAGCTTTCTTT.

This sequence joins TRBV7-2 and TRBJ1-5, with a weak D call TRBD1 (6 bases). The CDR3 totals 16 residues. The ends were cut back, 1 base at V and 4 bases at J, with 14 bases in the middle. CDR1 and CDR2 (germline): SGHTA, FQGNSA. CDR3 amino acids: CASSLVMGAGNQPQHF. For the CDR3, the DNA is TGTGCCAGCAGCTTAGTGATGGGGGCAGGGAATCAGCCCCAGCATTTT.

This clone was detected only a few times. V is TRBV4-3 and J is TRBJ2-7; a weak D match, TRBD1 (7 bases). Germline V gene data show CDR1 as LGHNA and CDR2 as YSLEER. Trimming cost V 0 bases and J 2 bases, with 23 bases left between them. This CDR3 comprises 19 residues. The CDR3 coding sequence is TGCGCCAGCAGCCAAGATCGGGGGACAGCCGCGTTCCTCCCCTACGAGCAGTACTTC. Amino acid sequence: CASSQDRGTAAFLPYEQYF.

The chain couples TRBV6-5 to TRBJ2-7; 8 bases are shared with TRBD1. The length of the CDR3 is 15 residues. Trimming at V came to 6 bases and at J to 5 bases, leaving 12 bases not matched to a gene. The germline V gene has CDR1 MNHEY and CDR2 SVGAGI. The CDR3 sequence: CASRQRPGGENEQYF. The CDR3 coding sequence is TGTGCCAGCAGGCAGCGTCCAGGGGGCGAGAACGAGCAGTACTTC.

V is TRBV6-2 or TRBV6-3 and J is TRBJ2-7, with D possibly TRBD1 on 5 matching bases. Germline CDR1 reads MNHEY; CDR2 reads SVGEGT. Trimming shortened V by 2 bases and J by 0 bases, and 8 bases separated the two germline ends. This CDR3 comprises 14 residues. The CDR3 sequence is CASSYLGVSYEQYF. In nucleotides, the CDR3 is TGTGCCAGCAGTTACCTAGGGGTCTCCTACGAGCAGTACTTC.

The J gene is TRBJ2-6, the V gene TRBV6-1; D remains unclear. The germline gives CDR1 MNHNS, CDR2 SASEGT. This CDR3 spans 18 amino acids. The V end lost 3 bases, the J end lost 0 bases, and 15 bases lay between the germline ends. DNA of the CDR3: TGTGCCAGCAGTGACTTCATAAAGTCGAGCTCTGGGGCCAACGTCCTGACTTTC. Translated, it gives CASSDFIKSSSGANVLTF.

The gene calls are TRBV29-1 and TRBJ1-4; weak D call: TRBD1 (6 bases). V lost 6 bases to trimming and J lost 4 bases, with 12 bases between them. Germline V gene sequence: CDR1 SQVTM, CDR2 ANQGSEA. This CDR3 contains 13 residues. CDR3 in DNA: TGCAGCGTGGAACAGGGTAGTAATGAAAAACTGTTTTTT. It yields the protein CSVEQGSNEKLFF.

The chain uses TRBV4-1 and TRBJ2-7; TRBD2 might be the D (5 bases). Deletions cut 0 bases from V and 0 bases from J, with 15 bases between. The CDR3 is 17 amino acids. Germline V gene lookup returns CDR1 MGHRA and CDR2 YSYEKL. CDR3 sequence reads: CASSQDASRAGSYEQYF. The CDR3 DNA follows: TGCGCCAGCAGCCAAGATGCCTCGAGGGCGGGCTCCTACGAGCAGTACTTC.

The J gene is TRBJ1-1, the V gene TRBV10-1; tentatively, D is TRBD1 (5 bases). Germline loops: CDR1 WNHNN, CDR2 SYGVQD (reference sequence). V lost 0 bases to trimming and J lost 1 base, with 6 bases between them. The CDR3 is made up of 14 amino acids. The CDR3 nucleotides read TGCGCCAGCAGTGAGTCGGGGGGGAACACTGAAGCTTTCTTT. Amino acids: CASSESGGNTEAFF.

The J gene is TRBJ2-7, the V gene TRBV11-2; D is undetermined. The V gene's germline CDR1 is SGHAT and CDR2 FQNNGV. The CDR3 extends over 11 amino acids. Deletions cut 4 bases from V and 7 bases from J, with 8 bases between. The CDR3 sequence is CASSSLTEQYF. CDR3 nucleotides: TGTGCCAGCAGCTCCTTGACAGAGCAGTACTTC.

V usage is TRBV7-9 and J usage is TRBJ1-2; possible D gene TRBD1, 5 bases. The CDR3 has 15 residues. Germline CDR1 reads SEHNR; CDR2 reads FQNEAQ (reference sequence). The germline V and J ends were trimmed by 5 bases and 1 base, with 14 bases remaining between them. The CDR3 DNA sequence: TGTGCCAGCAGCCCACAGGCCTCTGTTAACTATGGCTACACCTTC. Its translation is CASSPQASVNYGYTF.

J is TRBJ1-5 and V is TRBV2, with 8 bases matching TRBD1. V was pared by 5 bases and J by 5 bases, with 8 bases of the junction left unmatched. Germline lookup yields CDR1 SNHLY and CDR2 FYNNEI. This CDR3 comprises 15 residues. The CDR3 bases are TGTGCCAGCAGTTCCGACAGGGGAGGTGATCAGCCCCAGCATTTT. As protein: CASSSDRGGDQPQHF.

The V gene is TRBV9, the J gene TRBJ1-2; D is unresolved. The CDR3 has 12 amino acids. Germline CDR1 SGDLS, CDR2 YYNGEE. The V gene lost 0 bases and the J gene lost 7 bases, with 7 bases spanning the gap. DNA of the CDR3: TGTGCCAGCAGCGTAGAGGGAGGTGGCTACACCTTC. It translates to CASSVEGGGYTF.

The V gene is TRBV11-2, the J gene TRBJ2-7; 11 bases fit TRBD1. CDR3 length: 15 residues. Germline lookup yields CDR1 SGHAT and CDR2 FQNNGV. With V trimmed by 4 bases and J by 3 bases, 5 bases remained unmatched. This chain's CDR3 is CASSSGQGAFYEQYF. The CDR3, as DNA: TGTGCCAGCAGCTCCGGACAGGGGGCTTTCTACGAGCAGTACTTC.

This chain links TRBV27 with TRBJ1-2; D is undetermined. There are 15 residues in the CDR3. The germline V gene has CDR1 MNHEY and CDR2 SMNVEV (reference sequence). V lost 8 bases, J lost 8 bases, and 24 bases lay in between. CDR3 in DNA: TGTGCCAGCCGCCCTTCACAGACCGGCCCCTTGGGCTACACCTTC. This encodes CASRPSQTGPLGYTF.

This rearrangement joins TRBV27 to TRBJ2-7; 7 positions agree with TRBD2. There are 15 residues in the CDR3. The germline V gene encodes CDR1 MNHEY and CDR2 SMNVEV (reference sequence). V shed 4 bases, J shed 3 bases, and the junction held 9 bases outside the gene matches. This CDR3 is CASSSTRRGIYEQYF. In DNA, the CDR3 is TGTGCCAGCAGTTCGACCCGGCGGGGGATCTACGAGCAGTACTTC.

CDR3 amino acids: CASRYTGTSIYEQYF. The CDR3 DNA reads TGCGCCAGCAGATATACCGGGACTAGTATCTACGAGCAGTACTTC. J is TRBJ2-7 and V is TRBV5-1, with TRBD2 matching 8 bases. This CDR3 comprises 15 residues. Per the germline V gene, CDR1 is SGHRS and CDR2 is YFSETQ. V shed 5 bases and J 3 bases; nucleotides not matched to a gene: 10.

The chain links TRBV6-5 to TRBJ1-2; TRBD1 might be the D (5 bases). Trimming removed 0 bases at V and 1 base at J, with 6 bases between. The CDR3 consists of 14 residues. Germline V gene data show CDR1 as MNHEY and CDR2 as SVGAGI. The CDR3: CASSYSGRNYGYTF. In DNA, the CDR3 is TGTGCCAGCAGTTACTCGGGGCGTAACTATGGCTACACCTTC.

Remarks on this clone: Other DNA sequences in the same sample also yield this CDR3. The chain carries TRBV11-2 and TRBJ1-1, with a weak D call TRBD1 (5 bases). This CDR3 is 13 amino acids long. Per germline, CDR1 SGHAT and CDR2 FQNNGV. With 4 bases removed from V and 3 bases from J, the gap between germline ends came to 9 bases. In DNA, the CDR3 is TGTGCCAGCAGCTCGGGGGGAGACACTGAAGCTTTCTTT. It specifies CASSSGGDTEAFF.

The chain recombines TRBV5-6 with TRBJ1-6, with TRBD1 identical over 8 bases. Per the germline V gene, CDR1 is SGHDT and CDR2 is YYEEEE. V lost 3 bases to trimming and J lost 7 bases; unmatched junction nucleotides: 9. This CDR3 is 16 amino acids long. In nucleotides, the CDR3 is TGTGCCAGCAGCTGGATGACAGGGGTCGGGAATTCACCCCTCCACTTT. It translates to CASSWMTGVGNSPLHF.

The rearrangement uses TRBV29-1 and TRBJ1-2; D is perhaps TRBD1 (6 bases). This CDR3 region has 14 residues. V was pared by 2 bases and J by 2 bases, with 12 bases between. CDR1 is SQVTM, CDR2 ANQGSEA, per germline. The CDR3 is CSVEPRGGNYGYTF. The CDR3 bases are TGCAGCGTTGAACCCAGGGGCGGAAACTATGGCTACACCTTC.

The V call is TRBV5-4, the J call TRBJ1-4; D gene uncertain. Trimming left V 2 bases short and J 4 bases short, with 9 bases between. There are 14 residues in the CDR3. The germline V gene has CDR1 SGHNT and CDR2 YYREEE (reference sequence). In DNA, the CDR3 is TGTGCCAGCAGCTTCGGCGGACTTAATGAAAAACTGTTTTTT. Amino acid sequence: CASSFGGLNEKLFF. The whole variable domain, filled in from reference TRBV5-4 and TRBJ1-4, reads ETGVTQSPTHLIKTRGQQVTLRCSSQSGHNTVSWYQQALGQGPQFIFQYYREEENGRGNFPPRFSGLQFPNYSSELNVNALELDDSALYLCASSFGGLNEKLFFGSGTQLSVL.

The CDR3 DNA reads as TGTGCCAGCAGCTCACTAGCGGGGGGGCTTTCCTACAATGAGCAGTTCTTC. Residues: CASSSLAGGLSYNEQFF. V and J are TRBV7-9 and TRBJ2-1; 13 nucleotides line up with TRBD2. There are 17 residues in the CDR3. Trimming at V came to 4 bases and at J to 1 base, leaving 4 bases not matched to a gene. From germline, CDR1 is SEHNR and CDR2 FQNEAQ (reference sequence).

The V and J genes are TRBV19 and TRBJ1-5, with 12 bases matching TRBD1. The CDR3 contains 16 residues. Germline CDR1 and CDR2: LNHDA and SQIVND (reference sequence). V shed 1 base and J 6 bases; nucleotides not matched to a gene: 4. CDR3 in amino acids: CASSIGGTGGGQPQHF. For the CDR3, the DNA is TGTGCCAGTAGTATAGGCGGGACAGGGGGCGGTCAGCCCCAGCATTTT. Full variable domain (rest looked up from reference TRBV19 and TRBJ1-5): DGGITQSPKYLFRKEGQNVTLSCEQNLNHDAMYWYRQDPGQGLRLIYYSQIVNDFQKGDIAEGYSVSREKKESFPLTVTSAQKNPTAFYLCASSIGGTGGGQPQHFGDGTRLSIL.

The genes are TRBV6-6 and TRBJ1-4; D ambiguous. The CDR3 totals 12 residues. In germline, CDR1 is MNHNY, CDR2 SVGAGI (reference sequence). The germline V and J ends were trimmed by 0 bases and 12 bases, with 8 bases remaining between them. The CDR3 is CASSYSLEELFF. CDR3 coding DNA: TGTGCCAGCAGTTACTCGTTGGAGGAACTGTTTTTT.

The CDR3 bases are TGTGCCAGCAGCTGGGGACAGGGGGCCAACTATGGCTACACCTTC. Protein: CASSWGQGANYGYTF. This chain connects TRBV5-4 to TRBJ1-2, with 12 bases lining up with TRBD1. The CDR3 sequence is 15 residues long. The ends lost 3 bases at V and 2 bases at J; junction bases unmatched: 2. Germline V CDR1 and CDR2: SGHNT, YYREEE (reference sequence).

The genes are TRBV18 and TRBJ1-1; D perhaps matches TRBD1 (5 bases). Germline V gives CDR1 KGHSH, CDR2 LQKENI. This CDR3 comprises 14 residues. Trimming stripped 3 bases from V and 1 base from J, with 9 bases between. As DNA, the CDR3 is TGTGCCAGCTCACCCCTTACAGGGAACACTGAAGCTTTCTTT. Translation gives CASSPLTGNTEAFF. The entire variable domain, with the rest obtained from reference TRBV18 and TRBJ1-1, is as follows: NAGVMQNPRHLVRRRGQEARLRCSPMKGHSHVYWYRQLPEEGLKFMVYLQKENIIDESGMPKERFSAEFPKEGPSILRIQQVVRGDSAAYFCASSPLTGNTEAFFGQGTRLTVV.